These 32 T cell receptor beta chains originate from one sample sequenced in a study of shared clonotypes between healthy human individuals. Assay used: immunoSEQ multiplex PCR; TCRdb lists only in-frame clones, some missing. The sample holds about 690,000 clones, 80% to 95% seen once. The sequenced sample was memory CD8+ T cells from PBMCs. Indicated subset: CD45RO+ cells pooled with CCR7-negative TemRA cells. The source is a man aged 18 to 29 in good health. Some clones in this sample may be carry-over from other donors' samples.

The V call is TRBV11-2, the J call TRBJ2-4; 7 bases map to TRBD1. After removal of 5 bases from V and 0 bases from J, the junction contained 7 bases not matched to a gene. The germline V gene has CDR1 SGHAT and CDR2 FQNNGV. The CDR3 covers 16 residues. CDR3 sequence: CASSQNRGLAKNIQYF. CDR3 in DNA: TGTGCCAGCAGCCAGAACAGGGGATTAGCCAAAAACATTCAGTACTTC.

This sequence joins TRBV15 and TRBJ1-5; D unresolved. Per germline, CDR1 LNHNV and CDR2 YYDKDF (reference sequence). The ends were cut back, 0 bases at V and 1 base at J, with 13 bases in the middle. This CDR3 comprises 17 residues. The CDR3: CATSRDGRVWSNQPQHF. The CDR3 nucleotides are TGTGCCACCAGCAGAGACGGAAGGGTTTGGAGCAATCAGCCCCAGCATTTT.

The chain recombines TRBV29-1 with TRBJ2-7; either TRBD1 or TRBD2 may supply D (5 bases each). V dropped 5 bases and J dropped 0 bases, with 11 bases sitting between them. In germline, CDR1 is SQVTM, CDR2 ANQGSEA. This CDR3 is built from 13 residues. DNA of the CDR3: TGCAGCGTTTCTGAGGGGCGCTCCTACGAGCAGTACTTC. It is translated as CSVSEGRSYEQYF.

The sample holds a few counts of this clone. V and J are TRBV2 and TRBJ1-1; TRBD1 matches 7 bases. This CDR3 is built from 13 residues. The V gene end was trimmed by 7 bases and the J gene end by 6 bases; junction bases not matched to a gene: 8. Germline-derived CDR1 and CDR2 are SNHLY and FYNNEI. CDR3 nucleotides: TGTGCCAGCACGGGTAGGGGGCGCGCTGAAGCTTTCTTT. Protein product: CASTGRGRAEAFF.

The V gene is TRBV30, the J gene TRBJ1-1, with 9 bases that match TRBD1. The CDR3 runs 14 residues. CDR1 is GTSNPN, CDR2 SVGIG, per germline (reference sequence). Germline trimming cut 1 base from V and 4 bases from J; bases unmatched to any gene: 4. The CDR3 bases are TGTGCCTGGAGTGCGGGGACAGGGACCACTGAAGCTTTCTTT. Translation: CAWSAGTGTTEAFF.

This chain joins TRBV4-1 and TRBJ2-7; D is ambiguous. V lost 2 bases to trimming and J lost 1 base, with 9 bases between them. The CDR3 extends over 14 amino acids. Germline CDR1 and CDR2: MGHRA and YSYEKL. The CDR3 DNA reads as TGCGCCAGCAGCCAATCCGTCAGATCCTACGAGCAGTACTTC. Residues: CASSQSVRSYEQYF.

This chain uses TRBV9 with TRBJ2-1; D is ambiguous. Germline-derived CDR1 and CDR2 are SGDLS and YYNGEE. The germline V and J ends were trimmed by 3 bases and 1 base, with 20 bases remaining between them. CDR3 size: 18 residues. The CDR3: CASSARPFDTQSYNEQFF. In DNA form, the CDR3 reads TGTGCCAGCAGCGCTCGTCCTTTCGACACGCAATCCTACAATGAGCAGTTCTTC. The full variable domain, with the rest looked up from reference TRBV9 and TRBJ2-1, is DSGVTQTPKHLITATGQRVTLRCSPRSGDLSVYWYQQSLDQGLQFLIQYYNGEERAKGNILERFSAQQFPDLHSELNLSSLELGDSALYFCASSARPFDTQSYNEQFFGPGTRLTVL.

The chain links TRBV18 to TRBJ1-3, with D uncertain. Trimming took 3 bases from V and 0 from J, leaving 9 bases between them. CDR1 is KGHSH, CDR2 LQKENI, per germline. The CDR3 loop spans 15 amino acids. The DNA of the CDR3 is TGTGCCAGCTCACCCGGACGTAACTCTGGAAACACCATATATTTT. Translated: CASSPGRNSGNTIYF.

The V call is TRBV15, the J call TRBJ1-1; TRBD1 matches 7 bases. This CDR3 has 18 residues. Per germline, CDR1 LNHNV and CDR2 YYDKDF (reference sequence). V shed 0 bases and J 1 base; nucleotides not matched to a gene: 11. CDR3 in DNA: TGTGCCACCAGCAGAGAACGGTTACCGGGACAGAAGAACACTGAAGCTTTCTTT. Translated: CATSRERLPGQKNTEAFF.

The V call is TRBV30, the J call TRBJ2-1; D call uncertain. Germline values: CDR1 GTSNPN, CDR2 SVGIG (reference sequence). The V and J ends lost 3 bases and 13 bases respectively, with 13 bases between them. The CDR3 has 11 residues. CDR3: CAWRDVGIQFF. In DNA form, the CDR3 reads TGTGCCTGGAGAGATGTAGGGATCCAGTTCTTC.

In its sample, this clone was seen once. The chain has TRBV5-6 and TRBJ2-7, with a possible D match to TRBD2 (6 bases). The V gene lost 1 base and the J gene lost 1 base, with 21 bases spanning the gap. This CDR3 region has 18 residues. From germline, CDR1 is SGHDT and CDR2 YYEEEE. In DNA form, the CDR3 reads TGTGCCAGCAGCTTGCCTACAGCGGGTGTGGGGATATCCTACGAGCAGTACTTC. Protein: CASSLPTAGVGISYEQYF.

V gene TRBV28 combines with J gene TRBJ2-1; possible D gene TRBD1, 5 bases. Trimming took 4 bases from V and 1 from J, leaving 11 bases between them. Germline V gene sequence: CDR1 MDHEN, CDR2 SYDVKM. The CDR3 is made up of 15 amino acids. In nucleotides, the CDR3 is TGTGCCAGCAGTTCACAGGCCATATCCTACAATGAGCAGTTCTTC. Its protein is CASSSQAISYNEQFF.

The V call is TRBV6-5, the J call TRBJ2-2; D uncertain. The germline V gene encodes CDR1 MNHEY and CDR2 SVGAGI. V dropped 0 bases and J dropped 6 bases, with 14 bases sitting between them. The CDR3 is made up of 16 amino acids. CDR3 protein: CASSYSRPYGSGELFF. The CDR3, as DNA: TGTGCCAGCAGTTACTCGCGCCCTTATGGTTCCGGGGAGCTGTTTTTT.

V and J are TRBV2 and TRBJ2-2, with 12 positions matching TRBD2. After removal of 5 bases from V and 8 bases from J, the junction contained 9 bases not matched to a gene. CDR1 is SNHLY, CDR2 FYNNEI, per germline. This CDR3 region has 16 residues. Written as DNA, the CDR3 is TGTGCCAGCAGTCGCCGACTAGCGGGAGTTGCTGGGGAGCTGTTTTTT. Translating it yields CASSRRLAGVAGELFF.

The chain carries TRBV5-1 and TRBJ2-3; TRBD1 aligns across 7 bases. Germline-derived CDR1 and CDR2 are SGHRS and YFSETQ. Trimming took 4 bases from V and 2 from J; bases not matched to a gene: 7. This CDR3 has 15 residues. As DNA, the CDR3 is TGCGCCAGCAGCGACCGGGACAGAAACACAGATACGCAGTATTTT. Its protein is CASSDRDRNTDTQYF. Variable domain in full (rest from reference TRBV5-1 and TRBJ2-3): KAGVTQTPRYLIKTRGQQVTLSCSPISGHRSVSWYQQTPGQGLQFLFEYFSETQRNKGNFPGRFSGRQFSNSRSEMNVSTLELGDSALYLCASSDRDRNTDTQYFGPGTRLTVL.

J is TRBJ2-1 and V is TRBV6-5; 7 bases align to TRBD2. V shed 8 bases, J shed 8 bases, and the junction held 12 bases outside the gene matches. The CDR3 is 14 amino acids. Germline lookup yields CDR1 MNHEY and CDR2 SVGAGI. Here the CDR3 reads CASSYRGLGYEQFF. Written as DNA, the CDR3 is TGTGCCAGCTCCTACCGTGGACTAGGTTATGAGCAGTTCTTC.

The chain couples TRBV28 to TRBJ1-1; TRBD1 aligns across 7 bases. The CDR3 is made up of 15 amino acids. CDR1 is MDHEN and CDR2 is SYDVKM in the germline V gene. J lost 0 bases, V lost 5 bases, and 6 bases had no gene match. This CDR3 reads CASSLETGLNTEAFF. For the CDR3, the DNA is TGTGCCAGCAGTCTAGAGACAGGGTTGAACACTGAAGCTTTCTTT.

This clone was recorded a few times. The CDR3 reads CASSLEGGDTQYF. The DNA for the CDR3 is TGTGCCAGCAGCTTGGAGGGGGGGGATACGCAGTATTTT. The chain couples TRBV5-4 to TRBJ2-3, with TRBD2 as a possible D gene (7 bases). The germline V gene has CDR1 SGHNT and CDR2 YYREEE (reference sequence). The length of the CDR3 is 13 residues. Trimming pared 0 bases from V and 6 bases from J, leaving 8 bases between.

A word on this clone: The sample holds other DNA sequences that translate to the same CDR3. This chain uses TRBV27 with TRBJ1-2, with TRBD1 identical over 7 bases. The CDR3 runs 13 residues. The germline V gene encodes CDR1 MNHEY and CDR2 SMNVEV (reference sequence). The J segment lost 4 bases and the V segment lost 3 bases, leaving 2 bases of the junction unmatched. CDR3 protein: CASSLDRSYGYTF. The CDR3, as DNA: TGTGCCAGCAGTTTGGACAGGTCCTATGGCTACACCTTC.

V is TRBV7-9 and J is TRBJ1-3, with 7 bases identical to TRBD1. The CDR3 has 17 residues. The V segment lost 5 bases and the J segment 8 bases; nucleotides outside the gene matches: 18. Germline CDR1 reads SEHNR; CDR2 reads FQNEAQ (reference sequence). The CDR3 spells CASSPRDRGVPVDTIYF. The CDR3 region has the DNA TGTGCCAGCAGCCCCCGGGACAGAGGGGTGCCTGTGGACACCATATATTTT.

V is TRBV19 and J is TRBJ2-1; maybe TRBD2 (6 bases). CDR3 length: 15 residues. Trimming shortened V by 3 bases and J by 0 bases, and 9 bases separated the two germline ends. Germline CDR1 and CDR2: LNHDA and SQIVND (reference sequence). The CDR3 nucleotides read TGTGCCAGTAGTATGACTAGGGGCTCCTACAATGAGCAGTTCTTC. This codes for CASSMTRGSYNEQFF.

V gene TRBV9 combines with J gene TRBJ2-5, with 8 bases matching TRBD2. V lost 3 bases and J lost 1; bases outside the gene matches: 14. Germline CDR1 SGDLS, CDR2 YYNGEE. The CDR3 is made up of 18 amino acids. The CDR3 here is CASSGGPKRGHTQETQYF. In DNA form, the CDR3 reads TGTGCCAGCAGCGGCGGACCAAAGCGGGGGCATACCCAAGAGACCCAGTACTTC.

The chain couples TRBV4-1 to TRBJ2-1; TRBD2 aligns across 8 bases. Germline V CDR1 and CDR2: MGHRA, YSYEKL. This CDR3 is built from 17 residues. V shed 4 bases and J 4 bases; nucleotides not matched to a gene: 12. Here the CDR3 reads CASSPRPQREKYNEQFF. CDR3 sequence (DNA): TGCGCCAGCAGCCCAAGACCCCAGCGGGAGAAATACAATGAGCAGTTCTTC.

The chain carries TRBV9 and TRBJ2-5; 9 bases agree with TRBD2. This CDR3 is built from 15 residues. Losses at the gene ends were 2 bases for V and 4 bases for J; bases not matched to a gene: 6. In germline, CDR1 is SGDLS, CDR2 YYNGEE. The CDR3 region has the DNA TGTGCCAGCAGCGTTAGCGGGAGATCTTTAGAGACCCAGTACTTC. It translates to CASSVSGRSLETQYF. The complete variable domain, with remaining parts taken from reference TRBV9 and TRBJ2-5, reads DSGVTQTPKHLITATGQRVTLRCSPRSGDLSVYWYQQSLDQGLQFLIQYYNGEERAKGNILERFSAQQFPDLHSELNLSSLELGDSALYFCASSVSGRSLETQYFGPGTRLLVL.

The gene calls are TRBV11-2 and TRBJ1-1; TRBD1 matches at 7 bases. V dropped 1 base and J dropped 4; count of bases not matched to a gene: 3. Germline V lookup: CDR1 SGHAT, CDR2 FQNNGV. The CDR3 covers 14 residues. The CDR3 sequence: CASSLGPGGTEAFF. The CDR3 DNA is TGTGCCAGCAGCTTAGGTCCAGGGGGCACTGAAGCTTTCTTT.

The chain joins TRBV4-2 to TRBJ2-4, with a possible D match to TRBD2 (5 bases). The V gene lost 1 base and the J gene lost 8 bases, with 18 bases spanning the gap. CDR1 is LGHNA and CDR2 is YNFKEQ in the germline V gene. There are 16 residues in the CDR3. The CDR3 region has the DNA TGTGCCAGCAGCCAAGGCGAGGCGGGCCCCCAAGACATTCAGTACTTC. It yields the protein CASSQGEAGPQDIQYF.

The V and J genes are TRBV10-3 and TRBJ2-7; D is possibly TRBD1 or TRBD2 (6 bases each). Trimming stripped 6 bases from V and 2 bases from J, with 14 bases between. The CDR3 is 14 residues long. CDR1 is ENHRY and CDR2 is SYGVKD in the germline V gene. The CDR3 region has the DNA TGTGCCATCAGAACGACAGGACTAACCTACGAGCAGTACTTC. It encodes CAIRTTGLTYEQYF.

The chain couples TRBV27 to TRBJ2-5; 14 bases line up with TRBD2. This CDR3 has 15 residues. Trimming removed 4 bases from V and 5 bases from J; junction bases left unmatched: 3. Germline lookup yields CDR1 MNHEY and CDR2 SMNVEV (reference sequence). The DNA of the CDR3 is TGTGCCAGCAGTTGGGGGACTAGCGGGAGTGAGACCCAGTACTTC. It is translated as CASSWGTSGSETQYF.

At least ten counts were recorded for this clone. J is TRBJ2-1 and V is TRBV27; no firm D call. Germline-derived CDR1 and CDR2 are MNHEY and SMNVEV (reference sequence). V lost 1 base and J lost 7, with 8 bases in between. The CDR3 is 13 residues long. Here the CDR3 DNA reads TGTGCCAGCAGTTTATATCCCTCTAATGAGCAGTTCTTC. Translating it yields CASSLYPSNEQFF.

This chain links TRBV9 with TRBJ2-1; 7 bases are a match to TRBD2. The V gene's germline CDR1 is SGDLS and CDR2 YYNGEE. The J segment lost 1 base and the V segment lost 0 bases, leaving 13 bases of the junction unmatched. The CDR3 has 19 residues. The CDR3 nucleotides read TGTGCCAGCAGCGTAGAGGCGGGGAGGGGCCCGGAGTCCTACAATGAGCAGTTCTTC. It is translated as CASSVEAGRGPESYNEQFF.

The chain couples TRBV28 to TRBJ2-7; D could derive from TRBD1 or TRBD2 (5 bases each). V lost 8 bases and J lost 0, with 8 bases in between. This CDR3 region has 12 residues. The germline CDR1 and CDR2 sequences are MDHEN and SYDVKM. The CDR3 nucleotides are TGTGCCAGCCGGGACGGCTCCTACGAGCAGTACTTC. As protein: CASRDGSYEQYF.

The rearrangement uses TRBV7-6 and TRBJ2-5; the D gene is possibly TRBD2 (6 bases). V lost 5 bases to trimming and J lost 1 base, with 14 bases between them. The length of the CDR3 is 15 residues. Germline lookup yields CDR1 SGHVS and CDR2 FNYEAQ. The CDR3 is CASSPGTFRQETQYF. CDR3 nucleotides: TGTGCCAGCAGCCCGGGGACTTTCCGCCAAGAGACCCAGTACTTC.